The TCR beta chain described here comes from a study of CD4 T cells in relation to SARS-CoV-2 and coronaviruses. As for the study in general: TCR beta CDR3s were sequenced after 10-day antigen culture of PBMCs. Overall study results and limits: The cross-reactivity analysis covered only spike protein, not other viral proteins.

The data were produced by immunoSEQ multiplex PCR, yet TCRdb's version contains in-frame clones alone and is incomplete. This sample has about 24,000 clones; roughly 80% occur once, and the top ten carry around 12%. The CDR3 has 14 amino acids. Per the germline V gene, CDR1 is SNHLY and CDR2 is FYNNEI. With 3 bases removed from V and 8 bases from J, the gap between germline ends came to 16 bases. Before the COVID-19 pandemic, during about 2010-2018, CD4+ T cells were taken from unexposed donors. CD4+ T cells were isolated from the cells after 10 days of culture. Unexposed-donor CD4+ T cells were probed with SARS-CoV-2 S/N and four cold-coronavirus spikes, cells permitting. This clone was seen only a few times. What it binds is not known.

This clonotype was obtained from a human donor in good health. The chain couples TRBV2 to TRBJ1-2; unclear D gene. The sample consisted of CD4+ T cells from PBMCs, cultured in vitro. CDR3 in amino acids: CASSDMLGYEGYTF. CDR3 nucleotide sequence: TGTGCCAGCAGTGATATGTTGGGCTATGAGGGCTACACCTTC.